The subject of this entry is one T cell receptor (beta chain). Only one count was recorded for this clone. Its antigen is still unknown. No much larger clone is present one base from it, and per-base qualities are unavailable. Other DNA sequences from this sample encode an identical CDR3 as well. The immunoSEQ platform was used to sequence TCR beta CDR3 regions at survey depth. The QIAamp DNA micro kit was used to extract genomic DNA from every cultured and uncultured CD8+ T cell population. In the authors' own workflow: Samples with fewer than 5,000 productive reads were excluded, resulting in the removal of about 6.5% of the 75 HIV peptide-stimulated cultures. Sequences were trimmed to CDR3 by a MANAFEST web app, and nonproductive sequences, CDR3s under 5 amino acids, and sequences not starting with C or ending with F/W were removed. For a clonotype to count as antigen-specific, the clonotype had to expand relative to the no-peptide control in at least 2 of 3 replicates at FDR 0.01, and only within one epitope family. Specific clonotypes also needed at least fivefold higher frequency than in wells stimulated with peptides from other epitope families. This immuneACCESS table, as held by TCRdb, lists in-frame sequences with V and J called but not all clones. Of the missing ones, under half trace to an unresolved V gene in checked studies; the others have no known cause. V, J and clone size derive from that table, while D and trimming were established from the DNA sequence. Here the sample has thousands of clones; approximately 68% occur a single time. The ten largest clones add up to 40% to 45% of the sample.

The EasySep Human CD8+ T Cell Enrichment Kit was used on day 10 to isolate CD8+ T cells from every culture. The source of the sample is a study of CD8 T cell repertoires and HIV-1 epitope variants (dated by TCRdb to 2018 to 2020). Looking at the study overall: In separate culture wells, T cells were stimulated with each of twenty-five peptides that represented autologous and known Gag and Nef epitope variants. The control conditions were a CMV, EBV and flu peptide pool, the Ebola AY9 epitope as a negative control, and a well with no peptide. The epitopes tested were three Gag epitope families plus Nef HW9 and YT9. Using the EasySep Human T Cell Enrichment Kit, T cells were enriched and then co-cultured with an equal number of autologous T cell-negative cells acting as antigen-presenting cells. The cultures were grown for roughly ten days in IMDM with gentamicin, and half of the media was changed on days 3 and 7 with IL-2, IL-7 and IL-15 added. An aliquot of 1M T cells was set aside as an uncultured baseline condition, separate from the 80 or so T cell cultures. A total of over 65 T cell cultures were run, with each culture condition done in triplicate except for one peptide, which was done in duplicate. Findings and caveats that apply to the study as a whole: Only TCR beta chains were identified by the assay, and proliferation to antigen, not T cell function or cytokine profile, was indicated. Roughly 5 clonotypes recognized the Nef KF9 family and one clonotype recognized the HW9 family, while no responses were seen to the TAALDMSHF plasma variant. The study identified about 9 antigen-specific TCR beta clonotypes, more than 5 of which appeared to be cross-reactive for autologous or known escape epitope variants.

Trimming leaves V shorter by 4 bases and J shorter by 0 bases, with the junction holding 5 bases beyond the gene matches. Taken from cysteine to phenylalanine, the CDR3 has 15 residues. Only the CDR3 part of the read is kept: 45 bases, read in frame from the first base. CDR1 and CDR2 are read off the germline V gene (reference sequence) as MNHEY and SMNVEV. Sequencing used cultured CD8+ T cells derived from PBMCs. The sequence derives from a male donor with HIV. Rearrangement joined TRBV27 to TRBJ1-2; 7 bases in between match TRBD1. This receptor has the CDR3 CASSYGTATNYGYTF. Here is the DNA: TGTGCCAGCAGTTATGGGACAGCGACTAACTATGGCTACACCTTC.